This T cell receptor beta chain came from a study of shared clonotypes between healthy human individuals. The naive CD8 fraction comprised CD45RO-negative cells positively selected for CCR7 and excluded terminally differentiated effector memory CD45RA+ cells. Libraries were prepared by immunoSEQ multiplex PCR; TCRdb keeps only in-frame clonotypes and omits some of them. Here the sample spans about 680,000 clones, 92% being singletons. Germline loops: CDR1 SEHNR, CDR2 FQNEAQ (reference sequence). The V gene lost 7 bases and the J gene lost 1 base, with 10 bases spanning the gap. The CDR3 is made up of 13 amino acids.

The clonotype comes from a man aged 30 to 39 in good health. V and J are TRBV7-9 and TRBJ2-5, with a possible D match to TRBD2 (6 bases). Sequenced sample: naive CD8+ T cells sorted from blood. This CDR3 reads CASTRESQETQYF. As DNA, the CDR3 is TGTGCCAGCACTCGGGAGTCCCAAGAGACCCAGTACTTC.